The next 9 T cell receptor beta chains were all read from a single sample in a study of T cell responses to AZD1222 COVID-19 vaccine. TCRdb keeps only in-frame clones here, not all; method: immunoSEQ multiplex PCR. The sample holds around 95,000 clones, 88% seen once. Sequencing was performed on peripheral blood, taken on day 0 of AZD1222 vaccination. These receptors all stem from an adult in good health.

This clone was seen a few times. This rearrangement joins TRBV18 to TRBJ1-6; TRBD1 matches at 9 bases. The V gene end was trimmed by 3 bases and the J gene end by 3 bases; junction bases not matched to a gene: 18. The CDR3 loop spans 21 amino acids. Germline assignment: CDR1 KGHSH and CDR2 LQKENI. The CDR3 DNA reads TGTGCCAGCTCACCTTTCCCCCGAGACAGGGGGTCCGGTGGCTATAATTCACCCCTCCACTTT. Amino acid sequence: CASSPFPRDRGSGGYNSPLHF.

The gene calls are TRBV4-3 and TRBJ2-1; 14 bases map to TRBD2. Unmatched junction bases numbered 9, after V lost 1 base and J lost 10 bases. The CDR3 loop spans 17 amino acids. From germline, CDR1 is LGHNA and CDR2 YSLEER. CDR3 sequence: CASSQGQTSGRAREQFF. CDR3 sequence (DNA): TGCGCCAGCAGCCAAGGTCAGACTAGCGGGAGGGCAAGAGAGCAGTTCTTC.

V gene TRBV2 combines with J gene TRBJ2-7; D perhaps matches TRBD1 (5 bases). Germline CDR1 reads SNHLY; CDR2 reads FYNNEI. Trimming took off 8 bases at V and 2 bases at J, with 10 bases between the two ends. The CDR3 spans 12 residues. The chain's CDR3 is CASGQGPYEQYF. CDR3 bases: TGTGCCAGCGGCCAGGGTCCCTACGAGCAGTACTTC.

The gene calls are TRBV29-1 and TRBJ1-2, with D possibly being TRBD1 (5 bases). The CDR3 contains 10 residues. Germline V gene lookup returns CDR1 SQVTM and CDR2 ANQGSEA. V was shortened by 3 bases and J by 6 bases, with 5 bases between the two germline ends. This chain's CDR3 is CSVDRDGYTF. In nucleotides, the CDR3 is TGCAGCGTTGACAGGGATGGCTACACCTTC.

J is TRBJ2-7 and V is TRBV6-5, with 7 bases aligning to TRBD1. V lost 2 bases to trimming and J lost 3 bases; unmatched junction nucleotides: 10. The CDR3 has 16 residues. From germline, CDR1 is MNHEY and CDR2 SVGAGI. The CDR3 here is CASSYDFRDSVYEQYF. The CDR3 nucleotides are TGTGCCAGCAGTTACGACTTTCGGGACAGCGTCTACGAGCAGTACTTC.

The V and J genes are TRBV7-8 and TRBJ2-3, with no clear D. The germline V and J ends were trimmed by 4 bases and 3 bases, with 8 bases remaining between them. Per germline, CDR1 SGHVS and CDR2 FQNEAQ. The CDR3 sequence is 13 residues long. The CDR3 region has the DNA TGTGCCAGCAGCTCCACCGGGACAGATACGCAGTATTTT. This gives the protein CASSSTGTDTQYF.

This clone was seen a single time. This chain links TRBV27 with TRBJ1-1, with D possibly matching TRBD1 (6 bases). This CDR3 has 14 amino acids. V was clipped by 3 bases and J by 2 bases, with 10 bases between them. The germline V gene has CDR1 MNHEY and CDR2 SMNVEV (reference sequence). This CDR3 is CASSFTGHNTEAFF. Here the CDR3 DNA reads TGTGCCAGCAGTTTCACGGGACACAACACTGAAGCTTTCTTT.

J is TRBJ1-6 and V is TRBV2, with a possible D match to TRBD1 (6 bases). The CDR3 extends over 15 amino acids. CDR1 SNHLY and CDR2 FYNNEI come from the germline V gene. The V gene lost 5 bases and the J gene lost 10 bases, with 18 bases spanning the gap. CDR3 in DNA: TGTGCCAGCAGTCGACAGGAGACGGCTCGATCACCCCTCCACTTT. The encoded protein is CASSRQETARSPLHF.

The rearrangement uses TRBV5-1 and TRBJ2-1, with TRBD1 as a possible D gene (5 bases). Per germline, CDR1 SGHRS and CDR2 YFSETQ. The V gene lost 6 bases and the J gene lost 0 bases, with 13 bases spanning the gap. This CDR3 spans 15 amino acids. CDR3 sequence reads: CASTWGGSSYNEQFF. As DNA, the CDR3 is TGCGCCAGCACCTGGGGCGGATCCTCCTACAATGAGCAGTTCTTC.